This entry features one TCR beta chain sequence. Its target is not known. Within the sample, other DNA sequences also encode this same CDR3. Deep level was the assay's run setting. Using immunoSEQ multiplex PCR, the repertoire was profiled, and TCRdb retains in-frame clones only, with some absent. Here the sample spans 1,400,000 or so clones, approximately 98.5% being singletons. This sample is part of a study of shared clonotypes between healthy human individuals. Broader study findings: Donor scarcity curtailed the genetic and exposure-history diversity represented herein.

Sample: naive CD4+ T cells sorted from blood. Specified subset: CD45RA+ positively selected. The sequence was collected from a man between 25 and 39 years old in good health.

CDR3 nucleotide sequence: TGTGCCATCAGTGAATTCTACGAGCAGTACTTC. Translated: CAISEFYEQYF. This chain links TRBV10-3 with TRBJ2-7; D remains ambiguous. CDR1 ENHRY and CDR2 SYGVKD come from the germline V gene. The CDR3 runs to 11 residues. The ends were cut back, 3 bases at V and 3 bases at J, with 3 bases in the middle.